Following are 10 T cell receptor beta chains from one sample sequenced in a study of early T cells in non-severe SARS-CoV-2 infection. A single record per CDR3 protein comes from TCRdb applying MiXCR to the 5' RACE reads. Here the sample spans roughly 77,000 distinct CDR3 sequences, 12% being singletons. The specimen was whole blood. These receptors all come from an adult who was a healthcare worker with PCR-confirmed SARS-CoV-2 infection or an uninfected control (not recorded which).

The rearrangement uses TRBV12-3 or TRBV12-4 and TRBJ1-4; D not certain. This CDR3 is built from 11 residues. V gave up 2 bases and J gave up 8 bases, with 3 bases separating them. The CDR3 spells CASSLREKLFF. As DNA, the CDR3 is TGTGCCAGCAGTTTAAGGGAAAAACTGTTTTTT.

J is TRBJ2-7 and V is TRBV29-1, with a tentative D call TRBD1 (6 bases). V lost 0 bases to trimming and J lost 6 bases, with 12 bases between them. The CDR3 spans 13 residues. The germline V gene encodes CDR1 SQVTM and CDR2 ANQGSEA. The DNA of the CDR3 is TGCAGCGTTGAAGACTATACAGGGTCCGAGCAGTACTTC. Residues: CSVEDYTGSEQYF.

This clonotype was detected ten times or more. The rearrangement uses TRBV5-8 and TRBJ1-1; TRBD1 might be the D (6 bases). The V and J ends lost 2 bases and 4 bases respectively, with 9 bases between them. Looked up from germline, CDR1 is SGHTS and CDR2 is YDEGEE. CDR3 length equals 13 residues. DNA of the CDR3: TGTGCCAGCAGCTTCAGGGGCGGCACTGAAGCTTTCTTT. Protein: CASSFRGGTEAFF. The whole variable domain, filled in from reference TRBV5-8 and TRBJ1-1, reads EAGVTQSPTHLIKTRGQQATLRCSPISGHTSVYWYQQALGLGLQFLLWYDEGEERNRGNFPPRFSGRQFPNYSSELNVNALELEDSALYLCASSFRGGTEAFFGQGTRLTVV.

V usage is TRBV9 and J usage is TRBJ2-5; 7 bases line up with TRBD1. The junction had 12 bases not matched to a gene; V was cut back by 5 bases and J by 5 bases. Germline V CDR1 and CDR2: SGDLS, YYNGEE. The CDR3 runs 15 residues. The CDR3 reads CASSFQGVQGETQYF. Here the CDR3 DNA reads TGTGCCAGCAGTTTTCAGGGGGTGCAAGGGGAGACCCAGTACTTC.

This clonotype has a handful of counts. One end of the junction is discordant with germline, which a read error may explain. V is TRBV7-7 and J is TRBJ2-5, with D perhaps TRBD1 or TRBD2 (5 bases each). Germline loops: CDR1 SSHAT, CDR2 FNYEAQ (reference sequence). The CDR3 runs to 16 residues. The chain's CDR3 is CASSLAPGTRQETQYF. The CDR3, as DNA: TGTGCTAGCAGCTTAGCCCCCGGGACGAGACAAGAGACCCAGTACTTC.

The chain employs TRBV7-9 and TRBJ1-2, with 8 bases aligning to TRBD1. Per germline, CDR1 SEHNR and CDR2 FQNEAQ (reference sequence). CDR3 length: 17 residues. Trimming cost V 0 bases and J 7 bases; bases outside gene matches: 13. The CDR3 sequence: CASSLAPPRQGKIGYTF. The CDR3 coding sequence is TGTGCCAGCAGCTTAGCGCCGCCGCGACAGGGGAAGATTGGCTACACCTTC.

This clonotype has ten or more counts. The chain links TRBV12-3 or TRBV12-4 to TRBJ1-2; 9 bases agree with TRBD1. The CDR3 covers 14 residues. J lost 8 bases, V lost 6 bases, and 10 bases had no gene match. DNA of the CDR3: TGTGCCAGCAGCCCGCGGACAGGGGCTGGAGGCTACACCTTC. Its translation is CASSPRTGAGGYTF.

This clonotype was seen more than once but under ten times. The chain couples TRBV20-1 to TRBJ2-7, with a tentative D call TRBD2 (6 bases). There are 13 residues in the CDR3. Trimming stripped 5 bases from V and 0 bases from J, with 11 bases between. Germline-derived CDR1 and CDR2 are DFQATT and SNEGSKA (reference sequence). The chain's CDR3 is CSAETSTSYEQYF. CDR3 sequence (DNA): TGCAGTGCTGAAACTAGCACCTCCTACGAGCAGTACTTC.

The V call is TRBV20-1, the J call TRBJ2-1, with TRBD2 matching over 10 bases. CDR1 is DFQATT, CDR2 SNEGSKA, per germline (reference sequence). The CDR3 length is 15 residues. Unmatched junction bases numbered 5, after V lost 0 bases and J lost 6 bases. Written as DNA, the CDR3 is TGCAGTGCTAGAGATAGTAGCGGGAGGATCAATGAGCAGTTCTTC. It translates to CSARDSSGRINEQFF.

The chain recombines TRBV12-3 or TRBV12-4 with TRBJ1-5, with D perhaps TRBD1 (6 bases). Trimming took 3 bases from V and 1 from J, leaving 10 bases between them. There are 15 residues in the CDR3. CDR3 in amino acids: CASSFEGESNQPQHF. The CDR3 coding sequence is TGTGCCAGCAGTTTTGAGGGGGAGAGCAATCAGCCCCAGCATTTT.